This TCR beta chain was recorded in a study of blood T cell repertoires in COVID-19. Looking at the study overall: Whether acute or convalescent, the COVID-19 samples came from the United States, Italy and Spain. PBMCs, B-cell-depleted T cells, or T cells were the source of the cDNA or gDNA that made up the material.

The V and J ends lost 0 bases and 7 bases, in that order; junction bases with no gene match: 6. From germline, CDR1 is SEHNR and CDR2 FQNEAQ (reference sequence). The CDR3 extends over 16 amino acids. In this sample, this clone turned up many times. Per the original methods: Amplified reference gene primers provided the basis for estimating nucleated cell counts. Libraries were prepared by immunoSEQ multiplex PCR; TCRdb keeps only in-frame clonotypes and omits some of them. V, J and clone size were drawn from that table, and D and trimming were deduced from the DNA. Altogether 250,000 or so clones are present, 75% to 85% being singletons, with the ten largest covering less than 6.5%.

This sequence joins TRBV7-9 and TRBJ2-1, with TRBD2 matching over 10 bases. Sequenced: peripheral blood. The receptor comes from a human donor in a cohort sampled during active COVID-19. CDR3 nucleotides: TGTGCCAGCAGCTTAGCTTCCCTAGCGGGAGCGAATGAGCAGTTCTTC. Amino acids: CASSLASLAGANEQFF.